The clone carrying this T cell receptor beta chain showed up many times. This sample is part of a study of regulatory T cells in long-lasting Graves disease. Study in general: Duration of antithyroid drug therapy among newly diagnosed Graves' patients was under 3 months.

The CDR3 is 14 residues long. Trimming shortened V by 3 bases and J by 0 bases, and 8 bases separated the two germline ends. Time point specified: newly diagnosed GD, antithyroid drugs for less than 3 months. Researchers made the TCR library from RNA that was extracted from PBMCs. For TCR beta, libraries came from iRepertoire HTBI primers and Arm-PCR of CDR3 regions. TCRdb re-analysed the multiplex PCR reads in MiXCR, keeping a single row per CDR3 protein. Among about 540,000 distinct CDR3 sequences listed, roughly 13% were seen once. The sample also formed part of further work on T cells in Graves' hyperthyroidism and ophthalmopathy. As reported in that work: When the TCR CDR3 underwent first-round RT-PCR, the HTBI primer set was used.

The sequencing here drew on peripheral blood mononuclear cells (PBMCs), taken at new diagnosis, from a patient treated with antithyroid drugs. This sequence was found in a man aged 30-40 years with Graves disease. This chain links TRBV12-3 or TRBV12-4 with TRBJ1-1; D remains ambiguous. The CDR3 protein is CASSLGIMNTEAFF. CDR3 coding DNA: TGTGCCAGCAGTTTGGGGATAATGAACACTGAAGCTTTCTTT.